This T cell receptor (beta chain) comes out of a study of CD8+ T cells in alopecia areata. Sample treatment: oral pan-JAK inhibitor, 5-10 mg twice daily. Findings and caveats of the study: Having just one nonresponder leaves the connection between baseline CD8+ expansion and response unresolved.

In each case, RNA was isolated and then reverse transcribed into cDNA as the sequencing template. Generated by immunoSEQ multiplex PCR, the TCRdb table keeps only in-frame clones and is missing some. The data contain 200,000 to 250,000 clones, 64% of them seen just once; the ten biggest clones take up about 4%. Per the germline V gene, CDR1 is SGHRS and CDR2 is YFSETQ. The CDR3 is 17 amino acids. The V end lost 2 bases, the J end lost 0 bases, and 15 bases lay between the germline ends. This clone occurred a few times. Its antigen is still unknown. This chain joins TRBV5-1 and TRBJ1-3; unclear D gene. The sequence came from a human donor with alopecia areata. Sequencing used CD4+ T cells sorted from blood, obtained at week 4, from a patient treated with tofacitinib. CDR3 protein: CASSFIPTVDSGNTIYF. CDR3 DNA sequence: TGCGCCAGCAGCTTTATACCCACGGTCGACTCTGGAAACACCATATATTTT. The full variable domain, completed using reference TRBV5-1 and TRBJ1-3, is KAGVTQTPRYLIKTRGQQVTLSCSPISGHRSVSWYQQTPGQGLQFLFEYFSETQRNKGNFPGRFSGRQFSNSRSEMNVSTLELGDSALYLCASSFIPTVDSGNTIYFGEGSWLTVV.